Sequencing of this TCR beta chain was carried out in a study of breast tumors, draining lymph nodes, adjacent tissues. Overall study results and limits: Tumor and nontumor repertoires were significantly more similar in luminal-like than in basal-like breast cancer. The lymph node origin of tumor T cells was framed as consistent with a hypothesis, not demonstrated. Tumors had less TCR diversity than lymph nodes, more than nontumor tissue. Most tumor T cells seemingly derive from lymph node, then expand in tumor.

Samples came from axillary lymph nodes draining the breast cancer. This clonotype was found many times. Antigen: not known. This CDR3 is 17 amino acids long. J gave up 0 bases and V 1 base, and 3 bases lay outside the gene matches. Looked up from germline, CDR1 is SGHKS and CDR2 is YYEKEE (reference sequence). TCRdb processed the multiplex PCR reads anew with MiXCR; each CDR3 protein has one entry. The sample contains approximately 230,000 distinct CDR3 sequences, 34% of which appear only once. This clonotype was sampled from a female donor with breast cancer. Some clones in this sample may be carry-over from other donors' samples. The V gene is TRBV5-5, the J gene TRBJ2-6, with 8 bases aligning to TRBD2. The sample consisted of axillary lymph node tissue. This CDR3 reads CASSLTSGSSGANVLTF. DNA of the CDR3: TGTGCCAGCAGCTTGACTAGCGGTAGCTCTGGGGCCAACGTCCTGACTTTC.